This entry lists 27 T cell receptor beta chains sequenced from one sample in a study of blood T cell repertoires in COVID-19 (TCRdb year 2020). The library came from the immunoSEQ multiplex PCR assay. Drawn from immuneACCESS, this table holds only the in-frame rearrangements with V and J called that TCRdb kept. Clones are partly lost; checked studies trace under half to an unresolved V gene and leave the rest unexplained. The sample data list tens of thousands of clones, and around 90% of these were observed just once. The ten biggest clones cover around a fifth of the sample. The sequencing input was peripheral blood. These receptors all come from an elderly woman with acute or convalescent COVID-19.

The chain links TRBV7-8 to TRBJ2-1; the D call may be TRBD1 or TRBD2 (5 bases each). The CDR3 is 13 residues long. Between the trimmed V and J ends, which lost 5 bases and 9 bases, there was a span of 14 bases. Germline V lookup: CDR1 SGHVS, CDR2 FQNEAQ. The CDR3 loop is CASSRGQGIEQFF. In nucleotides, the CDR3 is TGTGCCAGCAGCCGAGGGCAGGGAATTGAGCAGTTCTTC.

The chain couples TRBV28 to TRBJ1-5; 9 bases are a match to TRBD1. The trim removed 2 bases at V and 7 bases at J, leaving 6 bases unmatched. CDR1 MDHEN and CDR2 SYDVKM come from the germline V gene. CDR3 length: 15 amino acids. As DNA, the CDR3 is TGTGCCAGCAGTTTAGTACAGGGGGCTCAGCAGCCCCAGCATTTT. This translates into CASSLVQGAQQPQHF.

The chain joins TRBV21-1 to TRBJ2-2; the table's D call TRBD1 went unverified against the DNA. TRBV21-1 is deemed a pseudogene. This CDR3 has 18 amino acids. Here the CDR3 reads CASSINARQASNTGELFF. In DNA, the CDR3 is TGTGCCAGCAGCATAAATGCTCGACAGGCCTCGAACACCGGGGAGCTGTTTTTT.

As concerns this clone: A read error is likely, as this CDR3 ends without the conserved phenylalanine or tryptophan. The chain couples TRBV2 to TRBJ1-1, with 7 bases lining up with TRBD1. This CDR3 contains 15 residues. The V and J ends lost 7 bases and 2 bases, in that order; junction bases with no gene match: 10. The V gene's germline CDR1 is SNHLY and CDR2 FYNNEI. The CDR3 DNA is TGTGCCAGCATACACGACTACAGGGGCAACACTGAAGCTTTCCTT. It specifies CASIHDYRGNTEAFL.

The chain uses TRBV6-5 and TRBJ1-2; 9 positions agree with TRBD1. The ends lost 2 bases at V and 7 bases at J; junction bases unmatched: 11. The CDR3 has 16 residues. Germline V gene lookup returns CDR1 MNHEY and CDR2 SVGAGI. The CDR3 loop reads CASSYALETGGAGYTF. The DNA for the CDR3 is TGTGCCAGCAGTTACGCCCTCGAGACAGGGGGTGCTGGCTACACCTTC.

This chain connects TRBV5-1 to TRBJ1-2; a weak D match, TRBD1 (6 bases). The CDR3 totals 13 residues. Per the germline V gene, CDR1 is SGHRS and CDR2 is YFSETQ. Trimming removed 4 bases at V and 8 bases at J, with 15 bases between. CDR3 residues: CASSEQGLGGYTF. CDR3 in DNA: TGCGCCAGCAGCGAACAGGGCCTAGGGGGCTACACCTTC.

This sequence joins TRBV19 and TRBJ1-6; weak D call: TRBD1 (5 bases). This CDR3 is built from 14 residues. V lost 5 bases and J 7 bases, leaving 12 bases between the germline ends. The germline V gene encodes CDR1 LNHDA and CDR2 SQIVND (reference sequence). The CDR3 DNA reads TGTGCCAGTAGTCCCGTCCGGGGGAATTCACCCCTCCACTTT. Translated, it gives CASSPVRGNSPLHF.

The chain recombines TRBV7-2 with TRBJ2-7; the D is unclear. V lost 2 bases and J lost 3, with 8 bases in between. Germline V gene lookup returns CDR1 SGHTA and CDR2 FQGNSA. The CDR3 consists of 13 residues. The CDR3 coding sequence is TGTGCCAGCAGCTTAAACTTTTTCTACGAGCAGTACTTC. The encoded protein is CASSLNFFYEQYF.

The chain combines TRBV9 with TRBJ2-2; 8 positions match TRBD1. Per germline, CDR1 SGDLS and CDR2 YYNGEE. V lost 2 bases to trimming and J lost 1 base; unmatched junction nucleotides: 4. The CDR3 sequence is 16 residues long. CDR3 in DNA: TGTGCCAGCAGCGTTTACAGGGGGGAGAACACCGGGGAGCTGTTTTTT. Amino acids: CASSVYRGENTGELFF.

The chain has TRBV5-1 and TRBJ1-3; TRBD1 is a possible D gene (5 bases). V lost 2 bases and J lost 2, with 11 bases in between. There are 15 residues in the CDR3. Germline V gene lookup returns CDR1 SGHRS and CDR2 YFSETQ. The CDR3 nucleotides read TGCGCCAGCAGCTTTACGGGGGAACCTGGAAACACCATATATTTT. It is translated as CASSFTGEPGNTIYF.

This chain links TRBV28 with TRBJ1-5, with 9 positions matching TRBD1. Looked up from germline, CDR1 is MDHEN and CDR2 is SYDVKM. The CDR3 is made up of 16 amino acids. V lost 5 bases to trimming and J lost 5 bases; unmatched junction nucleotides: 10. Here the CDR3 reads CASSRGRRTGDQPQHF. Written as DNA, the CDR3 is TGTGCCAGCAGTCGTGGTCGGCGGACAGGGGATCAGCCCCAGCATTTT.

The CDR3 protein is CASSYGTGASNQPQHF. As DNA, the CDR3 is TGTGCCAGCAGTTACGGGACAGGGGCTAGCAATCAGCCCCAGCATTTT. The chain links TRBV6-6 to TRBJ1-5; 10 bases map to TRBD1. This CDR3 is 16 amino acids long. Germline CDR1 is MNHNY and CDR2 is SVGAGI (reference sequence). The V gene end was trimmed by 2 bases and the J gene end by 0 bases; junction bases not matched to a gene: 1.

This chain links TRBV6-1 with TRBJ2-7; D possibly corresponds to TRBD2 (6 bases). Germline values: CDR1 MNHNS, CDR2 SASEGT. The V end was cut by 3 bases, the J end by 3 bases, with 15 bases between. The CDR3 contains 15 residues. In nucleotides, the CDR3 is TGTGCCAGCAGTGAGTGGCTAGCGCGCTTCTACGAGCAGTACTTC. Translation: CASSEWLARFYEQYF.

The J gene is TRBJ2-1, the V gene TRBV9, with 9 bases aligning to TRBD2. The length of the CDR3 is 13 residues. Trimming took 3 bases from V and 6 from J; bases not matched to a gene: 1. Per germline, CDR1 SGDLS and CDR2 YYNGEE. Here the CDR3 DNA reads TGTGCCAGCAGCGGTAGCGGGGGCAATGAGCAGTTCTTC. This sequence encodes CASSGSGGNEQFF.

V is TRBV7-3 and J is TRBJ2-2; 14 bases are shared with TRBD2. This CDR3 contains 17 residues. J lost 10 bases, V lost 1 base, and 8 bases had no gene match. From germline, CDR1 is SGHTA and CDR2 FQGTGA. The CDR3 sequence: CASSLMAGLAGGLELFF. CDR3 coding DNA: TGTGCCAGCAGCTTAATGGCAGGACTAGCGGGAGGATTGGAGCTGTTTTTT.

This clone turned up a few times. The chain has TRBV19 and TRBJ1-5, with D maybe TRBD1 (6 bases). Germline V gene lookup returns CDR1 LNHDA and CDR2 SQIVND (reference sequence). Between the trimmed V and J ends, which lost 7 bases and 6 bases, there was a span of 16 bases. The CDR3 contains 14 residues. Here the CDR3 DNA reads TGTGCCAGTATTGCGGGGGGGCCGGGTCAGCCCCAGCATTTT. Encoded protein: CASIAGGPGQPQHF.

The J gene is TRBJ2-7, the V gene TRBV7-9; D ambiguous. The CDR3 is 13 amino acids. Germline values: CDR1 SEHNR, CDR2 FQNEAQ (reference sequence). Trimming removed 5 bases from V and 4 bases from J, with 12 bases in between. Here the CDR3 reads CASSRSPLYEQYF. CDR3 nucleotides: TGTGCCAGCAGCCGAAGCCCCTTGTACGAGCAGTACTTC.

Points on this clone: Sequence at one end of the junction differs from germline and may be a read error. The chain is built from TRBV6-2 or TRBV6-3 and TRBJ1-3, with D possibly TRBD1 on 5 matching bases. The CDR3 totals 16 residues. Germline assignment: CDR1 MNHEY and CDR2 SVGEGT. CDR3 bases: TGTGCCAGCAGTGATTTGGACACGAGCTCTGGAAACACCATGTATTTT. The encoded protein is CASSDLDTSSGNTMYF.

This chain joins TRBV28 and TRBJ1-1, with no clear D. This CDR3 region has 14 residues. From germline, CDR1 is MDHEN and CDR2 SYDVKM. V was cut by 7 bases and J by 0 bases, with 12 bases left in between. CDR3 nucleotides: TGTGCCAGCAAGGATCCGGGGTTGAACACTGAAGCTTTCTTT. This codes for CASKDPGLNTEAFF. The full variable domain, its missing parts supplied by reference TRBV28 and TRBJ1-1, is DVKVTQSSRYLVKRTGEKVFLECVQDMDHENMFWYRQDPGLGLRLIYFSYDVKMKEKGDIPEGYSVSREKKERFSLILESASTNQTSMYLCASKDPGLNTEAFFGQGTRLTVV.

The V and J genes are TRBV4-1 and TRBJ1-3; D is ambiguous. In germline, CDR1 is MGHRA, CDR2 YSYEKL. This CDR3 region has 14 residues. The ends were cut back, 1 base at V and 10 bases at J, with 14 bases in the middle. For the CDR3, the DNA is TGCGCCAGCAGCCAAGTAGGAACGCGGGGTACCATATATTTT. The encoded protein is CASSQVGTRGTIYF.

This clone has only one observation. The V and J genes are TRBV2 and TRBJ2-3, with D unresolved. CDR3 length equals 16 residues. Germline V lookup: CDR1 SNHLY, CDR2 FYNNEI. V was trimmed by 0 bases and J by 6 bases, leaving 16 bases between them. CDR3 in DNA: TGTGCCAGCAGTGAAGCGGCGGAGCGTCCTACCGATACGCAGTATTTT. Protein sequence: CASSEAAERPTDTQYF.

The chain employs TRBV5-1 and TRBJ1-5; 8 bases fit TRBD1. The CDR3 is 16 residues long. Germline-derived CDR1 and CDR2 are SGHRS and YFSETQ. Germline trimming cut 0 bases from V and 4 bases from J; bases unmatched to any gene: 6. In nucleotides, the CDR3 is TGCGCCAGCAGCTTGGGACCCGGACAGGGAAATCAGCCCCAGCATTTT. Protein sequence: CASSLGPGQGNQPQHF.

V gene TRBV6-1 combines with J gene TRBJ1-5, with TRBD1 identical over 8 bases. The V gene end was trimmed by 4 bases and the J gene end by 7 bases; junction bases not matched to a gene: 3. CDR1 MNHNS and CDR2 SASEGT come from the germline V gene. CDR3 length equals 13 residues. The CDR3, as DNA: TGTGCCAGCAGTGGTGACAGGGGCCAGCCCCAGCATTTT. Its translation is CASSGDRGQPQHF.

J is TRBJ2-7 and V is TRBV2, with 8 bases matching TRBD1. CDR1 is SNHLY and CDR2 is FYNNEI in the germline V gene. Trimming at V came to 5 bases and at J to 7 bases, leaving 16 bases not matched to a gene. CDR3 length: 16 residues. CDR3 sequence: CASSTAGARGPYEQYF. DNA for the CDR3: TGTGCCAGCAGTACTGCCGGGGCCAGGGGGCCTTATGAGCAGTACTTC. The full variable domain, completed using reference TRBV2 and TRBJ2-7, is EPEVTQTPSHQVTQMGQEVILRCVPISNHLYFYWYRQILGQKVEFLVSFYNNEISEKSEIFDDQFSVERPDGSNFTLKIRSTKLEDSAMYFCASSTAGARGPYEQYFGPGTRLTVT.

V and J are TRBV18 and TRBJ2-1; 7 bases line up with TRBD2. The germline V gene has CDR1 KGHSH and CDR2 LQKENI. This CDR3 is 16 amino acids long. V lost 2 bases, J lost 8 bases, and 12 bases stayed unmatched. The CDR3 reads CASSPVEGGGWYEQFF. The CDR3 DNA is TGTGCCAGCTCACCAGTCGAAGGCGGGGGATGGTATGAGCAGTTCTTC. The entire variable domain, with the rest obtained from reference TRBV18 and TRBJ2-1, is as follows: NAGVMQNPRHLVRRRGQEARLRCSPMKGHSHVYWYRQLPEEGLKFMVYLQKENIIDESGMPKERFSAEFPKEGPSILRIQQVVRGDSAAYFCASSPVEGGGWYEQFFGPGTRLTVL.

The chain's CDR3 is CASSYPRFWSGETQYF. CDR3 sequence (DNA): TGTGCCAGCAGTTACCCGAGGTTCTGGAGTGGAGAGACCCAGTACTTC. The chain uses TRBV6-5 and TRBJ2-5; D gene uncertain. Trimming took off 2 bases at V and 4 bases at J, with 17 bases between the two ends. The CDR3 runs to 16 residues. Germline values: CDR1 MNHEY, CDR2 SVGAGI.

The chain has TRBV11-2 and TRBJ1-2, with D tentatively TRBD1 (5 bases). The CDR3 has 15 amino acids. Germline values: CDR1 SGHAT, CDR2 FQNNGV. V was trimmed by 4 bases and J by 4 bases, leaving 16 bases between them. The CDR3 nucleotides read TGTGCCAGCAGCTCACCCAGGAGGAGGGGCTATGGCTACACCTTC. It translates to CASSSPRRRGYGYTF.